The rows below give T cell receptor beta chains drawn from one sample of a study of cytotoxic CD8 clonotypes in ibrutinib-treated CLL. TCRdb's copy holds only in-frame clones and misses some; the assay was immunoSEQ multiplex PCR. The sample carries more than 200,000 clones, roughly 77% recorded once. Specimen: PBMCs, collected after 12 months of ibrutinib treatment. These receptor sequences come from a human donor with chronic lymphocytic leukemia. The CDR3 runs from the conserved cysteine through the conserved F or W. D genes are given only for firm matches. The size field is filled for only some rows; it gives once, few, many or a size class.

cdr3_aa: CASSASRNTIYF; cdr3_nt: TGTGCCAGCAGCGCATCCCGGAACACCATATATTTT; d_call: -; clone_size: few; v_call: TRBV7-2; j_call: TRBJ1-3
cdr3_aa: CASSLGAGDSSEAFF; cdr3_nt: TGTGCCAGCAGCTTAGGGGCGGGGGACAGTTCTGAAGCTTTCTTT; d_call: TRBD1; clone_size: -; v_call: TRBV11-3; j_call: TRBJ1-1
cdr3_aa: CASSSRDGSGNTIYF; cdr3_nt: TGTGCCAGCAGTTCGCGGGACGGCTCTGGAAACACCATATATTTT; d_call: -; clone_size: -; v_call: TRBV28; j_call: TRBJ1-3
cdr3_aa: CASSQEGHWNTGELFF; cdr3_nt: TGCGCCAGCAGCCAAGAGGGACACTGGAACACCGGGGAGCTGTTTTTT; d_call: -; clone_size: -; v_call: TRBV4-3; j_call: TRBJ2-2
cdr3_aa: CASSLSPRSNYGYTF; cdr3_nt: TGTGCCAGCAGCTTAAGCCCGCGGTCTAACTATGGCTACACCTTC; d_call: -; clone_size: once; v_call: TRBV13; j_call: TRBJ1-2
cdr3_aa: CASSGGQRAYEQYF; cdr3_nt: TGTGCCAGCAGTGGGGGACAGAGAGCCTACGAGCAGTACTTC; d_call: TRBD1; clone_size: -; v_call: TRBV28; j_call: TRBJ2-7
cdr3_aa: CASRTTGGGQPQHF; cdr3_nt: TGTGCCAGCAGAACAACAGGGGGCGGACAGCCCCAGCATTTT; d_call: TRBD1; clone_size: few; v_call: TRBV6-6; j_call: TRBJ1-5
cdr3_aa: CASSIPPGQGYYGYTF; cdr3_nt: TGTGCCAGTAGTATACCCCCGGGACAGGGATACTATGGCTACACCTTC; d_call: TRBD1; clone_size: -; v_call: TRBV19; j_call: TRBJ1-2
cdr3_aa: CASSERRRDTQYF; cdr3_nt: TGTGCCAGCAGTGAAAGGAGACGCGATACGCAGTATTTT; d_call: -; clone_size: once; v_call: TRBV6-1; j_call: TRBJ2-3
cdr3_aa: CASSRQGGSNQPQHF; cdr3_nt: TGTGCCAGCAGCCGACAGGGAGGGAGCAATCAGCCCCAGCATTTT; d_call: TRBD1; clone_size: -; v_call: TRBV11-2; j_call: TRBJ1-5